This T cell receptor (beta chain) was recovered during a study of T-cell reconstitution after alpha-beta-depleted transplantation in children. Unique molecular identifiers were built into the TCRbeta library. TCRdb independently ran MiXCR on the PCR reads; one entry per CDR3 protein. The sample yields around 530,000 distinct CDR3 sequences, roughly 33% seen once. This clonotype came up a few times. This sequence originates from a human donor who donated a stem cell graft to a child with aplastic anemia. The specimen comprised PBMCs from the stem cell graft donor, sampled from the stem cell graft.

The CDR3 DNA follows: TGTGCCAGCAGCTTGGCTTCCACAGGGAGCTTTGGAGAGACCCAGTACTTC. It translates to CASSLASTGSFGETQYF. The chain joins TRBV5-6 to TRBJ2-5; D perhaps matches TRBD1 (6 bases). The germline V and J ends were trimmed by 0 bases and 4 bases, with 19 bases remaining between them. This CDR3 has 17 amino acids. The V gene's germline CDR1 is SGHDT and CDR2 YYEEEE.